The 13 T cell receptor beta chains below come from one sample, sequenced in a study of human T cells and chemical hapten exposure. TCRdb ran MiXCR on the RACE reads and lists one entry per CDR3 protein. The data show approximately 350,000 distinct CDR3 sequences, 6% to 7% seen once. Time point defined: patch test 2, 6 weeks after DPC sensitization. Sample treatment: therapeutic diphenylcyclopropenone sensitization with weekly scalp DPC. The source material was whole blood, sampled in connection with sensitization to the hapten diphenylcyclopropenone (DPC). These receptors all come from a woman under 30 with alopecia areata. Some clones in this sample may be carry-over from other donors' samples.

This clonotype was seen more than once but under ten times. The V and J genes are TRBV6-1 and TRBJ2-1; 7 bases are a match to TRBD1. From germline, CDR1 is MNHNS and CDR2 SASEGT. This CDR3 spans 17 amino acids. The ends lost 4 bases at V and 4 bases at J; junction bases unmatched: 13. The CDR3 reads CASSVNRGFKTYNEQFF. CDR3 DNA sequence: TGTGCCAGCAGTGTAAACAGGGGATTCAAGACGTACAATGAGCAGTTCTTC.

In this sample, this clonotype turned up a few times. The chain employs TRBV7-9 and TRBJ2-5; D unclear. The germline V and J ends were trimmed by 1 base and 4 bases, with 25 bases remaining between them. Germline V gene sequence: CDR1 SEHNR, CDR2 FQNEAQ (reference sequence). The CDR3 has 19 residues. CDR3 loop: CASSLGLVQRGYGLETQYF. CDR3 DNA: TGTGCCAGCAGCTTAGGTTTGGTGCAAAGAGGATACGGCTTAGAGACCCAGTACTTC.

This clonotype was counted between two and nine times. This rearrangement joins TRBV9 to TRBJ2-3; D possibly uses TRBD1 or TRBD2 (5 bases each). The V end was cut by 1 base, the J end by 2 bases, with 11 bases between. The CDR3 contains 15 residues. CDR1 is SGDLS, CDR2 YYNGEE, per germline. In DNA form, the CDR3 reads TGTGCCAGCAGCGTAACATCGGGGCACACAGATACGCAGTATTTT. Translating it yields CASSVTSGHTDTQYF.

This clonotype was counted between two and nine times. The chain couples TRBV5-1 to TRBJ1-4, with 9 positions matching TRBD1. V lost 4 bases and J lost 8; bases outside the gene matches: 12. Per the germline V gene, CDR1 is SGHRS and CDR2 is YFSETQ. The CDR3 covers 16 residues. The CDR3 protein is CASSMQGRTGDEKLFF. CDR3 DNA sequence: TGCGCCAGCAGCATGCAGGGCAGGACAGGGGACGAAAAACTGTTTTTT. Together with reference TRBV5-1 and TRBJ1-4, the CDR3 gives the full variable domain: KAGVTQTPRYLIKTRGQQVTLSCSPISGHRSVSWYQQTPGQGLQFLFEYFSETQRNKGNFPGRFSGRQFSNSRSEMNVSTLELGDSALYLCASSMQGRTGDEKLFFGSGTQLSVL.

This clonotype was observed at least ten times. The chain couples TRBV21-1 to TRBJ1-2; the table's D call of TRBD1 was not tested on the DNA. TRBV21-1 is noted as a pseudogene. The CDR3 loop spans 15 amino acids. CDR3 in DNA: TGTGCCAGCAGCCGAGGGGGACAGGGGACCTATGGCTACACCTTC. It encodes CASSRGGQGTYGYTF.

In its sample, this clonotype was seen many times. The chain employs TRBV27 and TRBJ1-2; D gene ambiguous. Germline V gives CDR1 MNHEY, CDR2 SMNVEV (reference sequence). Trimming took off 6 bases at V and 4 bases at J, with 12 bases between the two ends. The CDR3 is made up of 13 amino acids. Here the CDR3 reads CASSQSLSYGYTF. DNA of the CDR3: TGTGCCAGCAGCCAAAGCCTTAGCTATGGCTACACCTTC.

This clonotype was counted at least ten times. This chain links TRBV7-2 with TRBJ2-5; 7 nucleotides agree with TRBD2. Germline V lookup: CDR1 SGHTA, CDR2 FQGNSA. V trimming: 1 base; J trimming: 4 bases; junction bases outside the gene matches: 3. The CDR3 length is 14 residues. As DNA, the CDR3 is TGTGCCAGCAGCTTAGTGAGCGGGGTAGAGACCCAGTACTTC. It translates to CASSLVSGVETQYF.

There are many counts of this clonotype. V usage is TRBV29-1 and J usage is TRBJ2-7; D gene unclear. V was cut by 1 base and J by 2 bases, with 6 bases left in between. The V gene's germline CDR1 is SQVTM and CDR2 ANQGSEA. This CDR3 spans 12 amino acids. The CDR3 region has the DNA TGCAGCGTTGAAGCCGGCACCTACGAGCAGTACTTC. Translation gives CSVEAGTYEQYF.

There are a few counts of this clonotype. The genes are TRBV5-8 and TRBJ2-3; TRBD1 might be the D (6 bases). V was shortened by 0 bases and J by 1 base, with 15 bases between the two germline ends. CDR3 length: 17 residues. Germline CDR1 and CDR2: SGHTS and YDEGEE. CDR3 residues: CASSLGVGTPGTDTQYF. The CDR3 DNA is TGTGCCAGCAGCTTGGGAGTCGGGACACCTGGCACAGATACGCAGTATTTT.

This clonotype occurred a few times. The chain links TRBV5-6 to TRBJ2-2, with TRBD2 identical over 13 bases. CDR3 length: 19 amino acids. Per the germline V gene, CDR1 is SGHDT and CDR2 is YYEEEE. With 2 bases clipped from V and 4 bases from J, the junction kept 11 bases outside the gene matches. CDR3 region: CASSFLLAGGPSRTGELFF. CDR3 sequence (DNA): TGTGCCAGCAGCTTCTTACTAGCGGGGGGGCCGAGTCGCACCGGGGAGCTGTTTTTT.

This sequence joins TRBV12-3 or TRBV12-4 and TRBJ2-7; TRBD2 aligns across 8 bases. Trimming removed 6 bases from V and 6 bases from J; junction bases left unmatched: 10. This CDR3 comprises 14 residues. Here the CDR3 reads CASSPLGGGFEQYF. CDR3 bases: TGTGCCAGCAGCCCCCTCGGGGGGGGCTTCGAGCAGTACTTC.

The gene calls are TRBV6-5 and TRBJ2-5; either TRBD1 or TRBD2 may supply D (5 bases each). Germline V gives CDR1 MNHEY, CDR2 SVGAGI. Deletions cut 10 bases from V and 1 base from J, with 16 bases between. This CDR3 spans 14 amino acids. The CDR3 region is CATHEGQTQETQYF. CDR3 coding DNA: TGTGCCACCCATGAGGGGCAGACCCAAGAGACCCAGTACTTC.

This sequence joins TRBV12-3 or TRBV12-4 and TRBJ1-1; 9 nucleotides agree with TRBD1. CDR3 size: 13 residues. The V segment lost 5 bases and the J segment 8 bases; nucleotides outside the gene matches: 6. The CDR3: CASSGQGRREAFF. CDR3 DNA: TGTGCCAGCAGTGGACAGGGGCGCCGAGAAGCTTTCTTT.